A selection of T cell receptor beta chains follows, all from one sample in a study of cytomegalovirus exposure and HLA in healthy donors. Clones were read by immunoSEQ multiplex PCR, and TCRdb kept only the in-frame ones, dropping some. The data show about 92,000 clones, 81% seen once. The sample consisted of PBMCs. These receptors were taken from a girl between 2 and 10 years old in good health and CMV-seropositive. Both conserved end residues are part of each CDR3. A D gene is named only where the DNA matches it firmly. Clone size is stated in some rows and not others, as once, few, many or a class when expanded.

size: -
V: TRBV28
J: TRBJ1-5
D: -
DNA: TGTGCCAGCAGTCCTACACAGGGTCGCAATCAGCCCCAGCATTTT
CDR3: CASSPTQGRNQPQHF

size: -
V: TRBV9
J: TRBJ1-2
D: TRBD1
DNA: TGTGCCAGCAGCGGACAGGGGTATCATGGCTACACCTTC
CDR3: CASSGQGYHGYTF

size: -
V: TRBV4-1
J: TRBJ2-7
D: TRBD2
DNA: TGCGCCAGCAGCCCCTCCCTTGCGCGGGAGGGGAACGAGCAGTACTTC
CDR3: CASSPSLAREGNEQYF

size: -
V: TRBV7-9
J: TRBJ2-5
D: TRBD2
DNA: TGTGCCAGCAGCTTAGTGGGGGGGGAGACCCAGTACTTC
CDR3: CASSLVGGETQYF

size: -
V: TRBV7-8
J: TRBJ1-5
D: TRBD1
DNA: TGTGCCAGCAGCTTACGACAGGGGGATCAGCCCCAGCATTTT
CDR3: CASSLRQGDQPQHF

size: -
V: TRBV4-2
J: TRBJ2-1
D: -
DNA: TGTGCCAGCAGCCTCCCAGCGGGTTCCTCCTACAATGAGCAGTTCTTC
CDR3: CASSLPAGSSYNEQFF

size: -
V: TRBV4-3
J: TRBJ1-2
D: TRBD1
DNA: TGCGCCAGCAGCCACTACCCCGACAGGGCGGTTGAGGGCTACACCTTC
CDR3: CASSHYPDRAVEGYTF

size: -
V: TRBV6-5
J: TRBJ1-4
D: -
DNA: TGTGCCAGCAGTTCCCCAGGGAACGGACTGTTTTTT
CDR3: CASSSPGNGLFF

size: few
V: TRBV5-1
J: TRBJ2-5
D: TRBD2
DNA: TGCGCCAGCAGCTTGGGACTAGCGGGAGGATGGGAGACCCAGTACTTC
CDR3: CASSLGLAGGWETQYF

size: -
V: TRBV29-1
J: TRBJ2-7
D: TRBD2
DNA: TGCAGCGTTGTTGGTCGCGGGGGAGTTGAGCAGTACTTC
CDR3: CSVVGRGGVEQYF

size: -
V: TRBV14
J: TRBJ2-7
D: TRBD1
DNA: TGTGCCAGCAGCCCTAGGGGGCGAGAGCAGTACTTC
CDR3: CASSPRGREQYF

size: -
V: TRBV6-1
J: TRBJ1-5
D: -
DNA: TGTGCCAGCAGTGTTGAGGCCGTTAATCAGCCCCAGCATTTT
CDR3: CASSVEAVNQPQHF

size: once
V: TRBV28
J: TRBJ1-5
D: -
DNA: TGTGCCAGCAGTTTTCAGTCTTATTATCAGCCCCAGCATTTT
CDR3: CASSFQSYYQPQHF

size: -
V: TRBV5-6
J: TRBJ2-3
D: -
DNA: TGTGCCAGCGCCGAGACACAGAGCACAGATACGCAGTATTTT
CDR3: CASAETQSTDTQYF

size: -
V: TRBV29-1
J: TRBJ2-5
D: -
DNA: TGCAGCGCGTCCTACGGTAGAGAGGTGACCCAGTACTTC
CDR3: CSASYGREVTQYF

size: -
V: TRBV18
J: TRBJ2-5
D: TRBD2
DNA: TGTGCCAGCTCACCACAGGGGACTAGCAGACAAGAGACCCAGTACTTC
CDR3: CASSPQGTSRQETQYF

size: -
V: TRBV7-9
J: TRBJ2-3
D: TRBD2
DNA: TGTGCCAGCAGCTTAGACCCGAGCGGGACCAGGGATACGCAGTATTTT
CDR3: CASSLDPSGTRDTQYF

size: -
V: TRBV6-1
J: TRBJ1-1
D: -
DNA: TGTGCCAGCAGTTCGGGTGGGTGGGTATCCACTGAAGCTTTCTTT
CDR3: CASSSGGWVSTEAFF

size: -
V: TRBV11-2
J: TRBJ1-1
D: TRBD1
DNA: TGTGCCAGCAGCTTAGCAAAGCACAGGGGCCTCATGAACACTGAAGCTTTCTTT
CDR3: CASSLAKHRGLMNTEAFF

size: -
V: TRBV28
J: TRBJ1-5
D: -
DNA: TGTGCCAGCAGTTCGACCCGATTAAAGGGGTCCAATCAGCCCCAGCATTTT
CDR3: CASSSTRLKGSNQPQHF

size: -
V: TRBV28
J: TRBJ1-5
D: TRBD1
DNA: TGTGCCAGCAGTTCGCTGGGACAGGGGGTAGGGGGTCAGCCCCAGCATTTT
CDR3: CASSSLGQGVGGQPQHF

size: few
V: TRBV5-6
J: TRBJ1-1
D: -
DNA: TGTGCCAGCAGCTTGCCAGGGTGGGACACTGAAGCTTTCTTT
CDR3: CASSLPGWDTEAFF

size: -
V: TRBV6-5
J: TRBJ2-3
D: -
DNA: TGTGCCAGCAGTTACTCTTCAACAGATACGCAGTATTTT
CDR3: CASSYSSTDTQYF

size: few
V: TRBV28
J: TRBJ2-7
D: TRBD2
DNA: TGTGCCAGCAGTTTTGAGTTAGGGAGCGGGAGTTACGAGCAGTACTTC
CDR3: CASSFELGSGSYEQYF

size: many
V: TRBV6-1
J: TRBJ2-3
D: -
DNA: TGTGCCAGCAGTGGGTCAGGCCTATACACAGATACGCAGTATTTT
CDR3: CASSGSGLYTDTQYF

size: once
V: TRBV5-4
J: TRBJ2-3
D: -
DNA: TGTGCCAGTACACCCACCACAGATACGCAGTATTTT
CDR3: CASTPTTDTQYF

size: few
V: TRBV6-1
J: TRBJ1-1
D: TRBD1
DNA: TGTGCCAGCAGTGTCCACAGGGGGCCCAGCACTGAAGCTTTCTTT
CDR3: CASSVHRGPSTEAFF

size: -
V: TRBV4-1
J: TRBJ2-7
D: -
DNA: TGCGCCAGCAGCCATTCTTTAGTCCAGGGCGTCGAGCAGTACTTC
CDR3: CASSHSLVQGVEQYF

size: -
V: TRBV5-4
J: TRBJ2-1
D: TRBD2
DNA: TGTGCCAGCAGCCCTCTTGGCGGGAGTGGGTACAATGAGCAGTTCTTC
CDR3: CASSPLGGSGYNEQFF

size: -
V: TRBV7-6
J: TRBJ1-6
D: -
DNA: TGTGCCAGCAGCTTAGCGCGAAAAGACAGCATCTATAATTCACCCCTCCACTTT
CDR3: CASSLARKDSIYNSPLHF

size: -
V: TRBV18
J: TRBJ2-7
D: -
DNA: TGTGCCAGCACCCGGCAAAGGGGGTCAACCTACGAGCAGTACTTC
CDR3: CASTRQRGSTYEQYF

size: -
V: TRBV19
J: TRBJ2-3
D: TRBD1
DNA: TGTGCCAGTAGTATATGGGGCACCGGGACAGGCCTTACAGATACGCAGTATTTT
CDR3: CASSIWGTGTGLTDTQYF

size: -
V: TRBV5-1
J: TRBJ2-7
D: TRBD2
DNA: TGCGCCAGCAGCTCCCCGGGAGGCGAGCAGTACTTC
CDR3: CASSSPGGEQYF

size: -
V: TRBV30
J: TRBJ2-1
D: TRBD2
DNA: TGTGCCTCCTCCTTGAGTTCTAGCGGGACCCACAATGAGCAGTTCTTC
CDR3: CASSLSSSGTHNEQFF

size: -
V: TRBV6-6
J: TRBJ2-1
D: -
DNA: TGTGCCAGCACCGGGAACCAGGTGAGCTCCTACAATGAGCAGTTCTTC
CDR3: CASTGNQVSSYNEQFF

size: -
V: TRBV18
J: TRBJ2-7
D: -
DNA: TGTGCCAGCTCACCACCGGGACAATATTACGAGCAGTACTTC
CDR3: CASSPPGQYYEQYF

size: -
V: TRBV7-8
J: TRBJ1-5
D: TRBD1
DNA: TGTGCCAGCAGCCGGACAGGGGCAGGTCAGCCCCAGCATTTT
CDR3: CASSRTGAGQPQHF

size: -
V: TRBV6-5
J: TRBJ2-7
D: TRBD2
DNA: TGTGCCAGCAGTTACGGGGAGGGGAACGAGCAGTACTTC
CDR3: CASSYGEGNEQYF

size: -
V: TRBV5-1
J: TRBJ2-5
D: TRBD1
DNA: TGCGCCAGCAGCTCGGGGACAGCCCAAGAGACCCAGTACTTC
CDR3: CASSSGTAQETQYF

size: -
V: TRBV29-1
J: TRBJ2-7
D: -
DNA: TGCAGCGTTGACGGCGGCAGCTCCTACGAGCAGTACTTC
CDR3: CSVDGGSSYEQYF

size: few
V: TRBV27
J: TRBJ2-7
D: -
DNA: TGTGCCAGCAGTTTCTTGGGCAGATCCTACGAGCAGTACTTC
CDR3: CASSFLGRSYEQYF

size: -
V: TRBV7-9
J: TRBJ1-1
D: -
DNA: TGTGCCAGCAGCCTGCTCCGGGCTGAAGCTTTCTTT
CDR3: CASSLLRAEAFF